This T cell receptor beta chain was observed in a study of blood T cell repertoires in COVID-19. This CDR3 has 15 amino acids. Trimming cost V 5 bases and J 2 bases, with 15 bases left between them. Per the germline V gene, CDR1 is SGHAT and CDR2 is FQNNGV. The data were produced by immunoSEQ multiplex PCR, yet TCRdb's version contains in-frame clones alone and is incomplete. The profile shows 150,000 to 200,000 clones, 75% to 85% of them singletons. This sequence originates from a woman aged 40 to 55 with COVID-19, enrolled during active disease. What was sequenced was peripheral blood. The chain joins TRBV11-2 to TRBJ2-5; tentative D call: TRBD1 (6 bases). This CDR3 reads CASSPWTEQQETQYF. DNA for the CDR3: TGTGCCAGCAGCCCTTGGACAGAGCAGCAAGAGACCCAGTACTTC.